A single sample is the source of the 21 T cell receptor beta chains below, sequenced in a study of cytomegalovirus exposure and HLA in healthy donors. The PCR made use of 60 Vbeta and 13 Jbeta primers. Data came from immunoSEQ multiplex PCR; TCRdb stores just in-frame clones and leaves some out. Its clone listing holds 220,000 or so clones. The sample taken for sequencing was PBMCs. Receptors were obtained from a girl between 2 and 10 years old in good health and CMV-seropositive.

The chain carries TRBV5-1 and TRBJ2-7; TRBD1 aligns across 7 bases. The V segment lost 7 bases and the J segment 1 base; nucleotides outside the gene matches: 5. Germline V gene lookup returns CDR1 SGHRS and CDR2 YFSETQ. The CDR3 length is 13 residues. The CDR3 is CASRRDRSYEQYF. CDR3 sequence (DNA): TGCGCCAGCCGCCGGGACAGATCCTACGAGCAGTACTTC.

Here the CDR3 reads CAQTRTGDTGELFF. The CDR3 region has the DNA TGTGCCCAAACCCGGACAGGGGACACCGGGGAGCTGTTTTTT. The V gene is TRBV11-3, the J gene TRBJ2-2, with 9 bases matching TRBD1. The CDR3 extends over 14 amino acids. CDR1 is SGHNT, CDR2 YENEEA, per germline. Trimming took 11 bases from V and 3 from J; bases not matched to a gene: 7.

The chain uses TRBV4-1 and TRBJ2-5, with 7 bases aligning to TRBD1. CDR3 length: 13 amino acids. Trimming removed 7 bases from V and 2 bases from J; junction bases left unmatched: 4. From germline, CDR1 is MGHRA and CDR2 YSYEKL. The CDR3 is CASKGTEQETQYF. The DNA for the CDR3 is TGCGCCAGCAAGGGGACAGAACAAGAGACCCAGTACTTC.

The chain recombines TRBV5-1 with TRBJ2-1; TRBD2 aligns across 10 bases. This CDR3 has 15 residues. Germline CDR1 reads SGHRS; CDR2 reads YFSETQ. The junction had 6 bases not matched to a gene; V was cut back by 1 base and J by 8 bases. The CDR3 loop is CASSLLELAGDEQFF. CDR3 nucleotides: TGCGCCAGCAGCTTGTTAGAGCTAGCGGGAGATGAGCAGTTCTTC. Full variable domain (outside the CDR3, taken from reference TRBV5-1 and TRBJ2-1): KAGVTQTPRYLIKTRGQQVTLSCSPISGHRSVSWYQQTPGQGLQFLFEYFSETQRNKGNFPGRFSGRQFSNSRSEMNVSTLELGDSALYLCASSLLELAGDEQFFGPGTRLTVL.

This chain joins TRBV2 and TRBJ1-2; 10 bases agree with TRBD1. V was pared by 2 bases and J by 9 bases, with 6 bases of the junction left unmatched. The CDR3 runs to 14 residues. CDR1 and CDR2 (germline): SNHLY, FYNNEI. CDR3 sequence: CASSETTGGTSYTF. The CDR3 DNA is TGTGCCAGCAGTGAAACGACAGGGGGCACGAGCTACACCTTC.

The chain recombines TRBV7-6 with TRBJ1-4, with TRBD1 matching 7 bases. CDR3 length: 17 amino acids. The trim removed 5 bases at V and 0 bases at J, leaving 9 bases unmatched. CDR1 SGHVS and CDR2 FNYEAQ come from the germline V gene. CDR3 nucleotides: TGTGCCAGCAGCCTATATAGTGGACAGGCAACTAATGAAAAACTGTTTTTT. This codes for CASSLYSGQATNEKLFF.

The chain combines TRBV4-1 with TRBJ1-5; D unclear. The CDR3 extends over 14 amino acids. Between the trimmed V and J ends, which lost 1 base and 9 bases, there was a span of 13 bases. CDR1 and CDR2 (germline): MGHRA, YSYEKL. CDR3 DNA sequence: TGCGCCAGCAGCCAAGGGGAGTCTTTAAGGCCCCAGCATTTT. Translation gives CASSQGESLRPQHF.

The genes are TRBV27 and TRBJ2-1, with 8 bases matching TRBD2. The ends lost 8 bases at V and 9 bases at J; junction bases unmatched: 12. The CDR3 totals 14 residues. The germline V gene has CDR1 MNHEY and CDR2 SMNVEV (reference sequence). Here the CDR3 DNA reads TGTGCCAGCCTGGCTAGCGGGCCGCTAGGTGAGCAGTTCTTC. Encoded protein: CASLASGPLGEQFF.

The chain links TRBV5-6 to TRBJ1-1, with D unclear. Germline CDR1 reads SGHDT; CDR2 reads YYEEEE. Trimming shortened V by 2 bases and J by 7 bases, and 12 bases separated the two germline ends. The CDR3 consists of 13 residues. The CDR3 coding sequence is TGTGCCAGCAGCTTCCGCCCAGGTGTTGAAGCTTTCTTT. Amino acids: CASSFRPGVEAFF.

The V gene is TRBV15, the J gene TRBJ1-2; 9 nucleotides align to TRBD1. V lost 1 base and J lost 7; bases outside the gene matches: 7. Germline V gives CDR1 LNHNV, CDR2 YYDKDF (reference sequence). The CDR3 totals 15 residues. DNA of the CDR3: TGTGCCACCAGCAGAGTTCCGGGACAGGGTGCTGGCTACACCTTC. Translated, it gives CATSRVPGQGAGYTF.

The chain links TRBV14 to TRBJ1-5; maybe TRBD1 (6 bases). This CDR3 has 14 residues. Trimming removed 1 base at V and 7 bases at J, with 11 bases between. The germline V gene encodes CDR1 SGHDN and CDR2 FVKESK. This CDR3 reads CASSQGGPGQPQHF. The CDR3, as DNA: TGTGCCAGCAGCCAAGGGGGGCCCGGGCAGCCCCAGCATTTT. The variable domain in full, with the rest retrieved from reference TRBV14 and TRBJ1-5, is EAGVTQFPSHSVIEKGQTVTLRCDPISGHDNLYWYRRVMGKEIKFLLHFVKESKQDESGMPNNRFLAERTGGTYSTLKVQPAELEDSGVYFCASSQGGPGQPQHFGDGTRLSIL.

The chain uses TRBV18 and TRBJ2-6; D possibly corresponds to TRBD1 (6 bases). Germline lookup yields CDR1 KGHSH and CDR2 LQKENI. Trimming left V 6 bases short and J 0 bases short, with 30 bases between. The CDR3 runs 22 residues. The CDR3 reads CASSRRTVTMGRESSGANVLTF. CDR3 bases: TGTGCCAGCTCCCGAAGGACAGTTACAATGGGCAGGGAGTCCTCTGGGGCCAACGTCCTGACTTTC.

The chain joins TRBV2 to TRBJ1-5, with 7 bases lining up with TRBD1. V was clipped by 5 bases and J by 4 bases; unmatched bases: 5. The CDR3 contains 14 residues. Germline CDR1 and CDR2: SNHLY and FYNNEI. CDR3: CASSTGTANQPQHF. The CDR3 coding sequence is TGTGCCAGCAGTACCGGGACAGCTAATCAGCCCCAGCATTTT.

The genes are TRBV28 and TRBJ1-5; D ambiguous. Germline V CDR1 and CDR2: MDHEN, SYDVKM. Trimming pared 3 bases from V and 6 bases from J, leaving 9 bases between. The CDR3 spans 13 residues. CDR3 residues: CASSFQEVQPQHF. CDR3 sequence (DNA): TGTGCCAGCAGTTTTCAGGAGGTTCAGCCCCAGCATTTT.

The chain joins TRBV4-1 to TRBJ2-4; possible D gene TRBD2, 6 bases. This CDR3 is built from 16 residues. The germline V and J ends were trimmed by 1 base and 0 bases, with 10 bases remaining between them. The germline gives CDR1 MGHRA, CDR2 YSYEKL. CDR3 coding DNA: TGCGCCAGCAGCCAAGTGCCGGGACTAGCCAAAAACATTCAGTACTTC. Translation: CASSQVPGLAKNIQYF.

This chain connects TRBV19 to TRBJ1-1; 7 nucleotides match TRBD1. Germline CDR1 reads LNHDA; CDR2 reads SQIVND (reference sequence). V lost 4 bases to trimming and J lost 4 bases; unmatched junction nucleotides: 12. The CDR3 runs to 16 residues. For the CDR3, the DNA is TGTGCCAGTAGTACGCGACAGGGCCTAATATTCACTGAAGCTTTCTTT. Its protein product is CASSTRQGLIFTEAFF.

The chain has TRBV5-1 and TRBJ2-7; D call uncertain. Trimming pared 0 bases from V and 1 base from J, leaving 17 bases between. In germline, CDR1 is SGHRS, CDR2 YFSETQ. The CDR3 runs 17 residues. The CDR3 bases are TGCGCCAGCAGCTTGGGGGCCGCCAGCCTCTTTTCCTACGAGCAGTACTTC. This codes for CASSLGAASLFSYEQYF.

V usage is TRBV30 and J usage is TRBJ1-5; TRBD1 matches at 11 bases. The germline CDR1 and CDR2 sequences are GTSNPN and SVGIG (reference sequence). The CDR3 has 15 amino acids. The J segment lost 7 bases and the V segment lost 0 bases, leaving 5 bases of the junction unmatched. DNA for the CDR3: TGTGCCTGGAGTGTAGGGACAGGGGGGCAACAGCCCCAGCATTTT. As protein: CAWSVGTGGQQPQHF.

The genes are TRBV5-5 and TRBJ1-1; 7 bases fit TRBD1. The CDR3 is 13 amino acids. CDR1 is SGHKS and CDR2 is YYEKEE in the germline V gene (reference sequence). V shed 9 bases, J shed 6 bases, and the junction held 11 bases outside the gene matches. The CDR3 loop reads CATRVGGVAEAFF. CDR3 sequence (DNA): TGTGCCACCCGGGTAGGGGGCGTCGCTGAAGCTTTCTTT.

Here the CDR3 DNA reads TGTGCCAGCAGATCCGACCCAAGCGTAGAGACCCAGTACTTC. This sequence encodes CASRSDPSVETQYF. The rearrangement joins TRBV5-4 to TRBJ2-5, with no clear D. The ends were cut back, 5 bases at V and 4 bases at J, with 15 bases in the middle. CDR3 length: 14 amino acids. The germline gives CDR1 SGHNT, CDR2 YYREEE (reference sequence).

The chain links TRBV5-4 to TRBJ2-7; D may be TRBD2 (6 bases). CDR1 is SGHNT, CDR2 YYREEE, per germline (reference sequence). This CDR3 region has 15 residues. V was shortened by 1 base and J by 5 bases, with 16 bases between the two germline ends. CDR3 sequence (DNA): TGTGCCAGCAGCTTGTTTCCACGGGAGCGGGACGAGCAGTACTTC. This sequence encodes CASSLFPRERDEQYF.